What follows are 8 T cell receptor beta chains derived from one specimen sequenced in a study of shared clonotypes between healthy human individuals. Method: immunoSEQ multiplex PCR; TCRdb's copy keeps in-frame clones and lacks some. The table has under 1 million clones, 95% to 97% seen once. Selected positively for CCR7 and CD45RO-negative, naive CD8 cells excluded terminally differentiated effector memory CD45RA+ cells. What was sequenced was naive CD8+ T cells sorted from blood. All receptors derive from a man aged 25 to 45 in good health.

This clone was observed once. The chain carries TRBV4-3 and TRBJ2-1; no firm D call. This CDR3 comprises 14 residues. Looked up from germline, CDR1 is LGHNA and CDR2 is YSLEER. V was cut by 1 base and J by 1 base, with 5 bases left in between. CDR3 protein: CASSQAYSYNEQFF. The CDR3 DNA is TGCGCCAGCAGCCAAGCCTATTCCTACAATGAGCAGTTCTTC.

The chain has TRBV29-1 and TRBJ2-3, with 8 bases lining up with TRBD2. Trimming removed 1 base from V and 2 bases from J; junction bases left unmatched: 8. The CDR3 is made up of 16 amino acids. Germline V CDR1 and CDR2: SQVTM, ANQGSEA. For the CDR3, the DNA is TGCAGCGTTGAAGGTCTAGCGGGTGTCCTCACAGATACGCAGTATTTT. This sequence encodes CSVEGLAGVLTDTQYF.

The chain recombines TRBV20-1 with TRBJ1-2; D gene ambiguous. There are 10 residues in the CDR3. In germline, CDR1 is DFQATT, CDR2 SNEGSKA (reference sequence). Deletions cut 0 bases from V and 7 bases from J, with 3 bases between. The CDR3 here is CSAREVGYTF. The CDR3 DNA sequence: TGCAGTGCTAGAGAGGTTGGCTACACCTTC.

Concerning this clone itself: Other DNA variants within this sample encode the same CDR3. This chain uses TRBV12-5 with TRBJ2-1; D not resolved. Trimming took off 1 base at V and 4 bases at J, with 2 bases between the two ends. From germline, CDR1 is LGHNT and CDR2 FRNRAP. This CDR3 has 12 amino acids. The CDR3 region is CASGLGYNEQFF. The DNA of the CDR3 is TGTGCTAGTGGTTTGGGTTACAATGAGCAGTTCTTC. Using reference TRBV12-5 and TRBJ2-1 for the parts outside the CDR3, the full variable domain is DARVTQTPRHKVTEMGQEVTMRCQPILGHNTVFWYRQTMMQGLELLAYFRNRAPLDDSGMPKDRFSAEMPDATLATLKIQPSEPRDSAVYFCASGLGYNEQFFGPGTRLTVL.

In the case of this clone: The junction departs from germline at one end; a sequencing error may be responsible. This sequence joins TRBV29-1 and TRBJ2-3; D is uncertain. Per the germline V gene, CDR1 is SQVTM and CDR2 is ANQGSEA. The CDR3 contains 13 residues. In nucleotides, the CDR3 is TGCAGCGTCGAAGACGAAAACACAGATACGCAGTATTTT. This encodes CSVEDENTDTQYF.

This rearrangement joins TRBV6-1 to TRBJ2-3, with 12 bases identical to TRBD2. V was clipped by 1 base and J by 2 bases; unmatched bases: 1. This CDR3 spans 16 amino acids. Germline V gene data show CDR1 as MNHNS and CDR2 as SASEGT. The CDR3 spells CASSEGTSGTTDTQYF. In DNA, the CDR3 is TGTGCCAGCAGTGAAGGGACTAGCGGGACCACAGATACGCAGTATTTT.

The rearrangement uses TRBV28 and TRBJ2-7, with D tentatively TRBD1 (6 bases). The V and J ends lost 8 bases and 7 bases respectively, with 15 bases between them. This CDR3 has 12 amino acids. Germline lookup yields CDR1 MDHEN and CDR2 SYDVKM. The CDR3 region has the DNA TGTGCCAGCGGACAGCTTCAAGGGGAGCAGTACTTC. It yields the protein CASGQLQGEQYF.

The chain carries TRBV18 and TRBJ1-2; D gene ambiguous. V was trimmed by 5 bases and J by 8 bases, leaving 18 bases between them. Germline V gene lookup returns CDR1 KGHSH and CDR2 LQKENI. The CDR3 consists of 14 residues. CDR3 nucleotide sequence: TGTGCCAGCTCAATCGAGGGCCCGTTCAGAGGCTACACCTTC. It codes for CASSIEGPFRGYTF. The full variable domain, its missing parts supplied by reference TRBV18 and TRBJ1-2, is NAGVMQNPRHLVRRRGQEARLRCSPMKGHSHVYWYRQLPEEGLKFMVYLQKENIIDESGMPKERFSAEFPKEGPSILRIQQVVRGDSAAYFCASSIEGPFRGYTFGSGTRLTVV.